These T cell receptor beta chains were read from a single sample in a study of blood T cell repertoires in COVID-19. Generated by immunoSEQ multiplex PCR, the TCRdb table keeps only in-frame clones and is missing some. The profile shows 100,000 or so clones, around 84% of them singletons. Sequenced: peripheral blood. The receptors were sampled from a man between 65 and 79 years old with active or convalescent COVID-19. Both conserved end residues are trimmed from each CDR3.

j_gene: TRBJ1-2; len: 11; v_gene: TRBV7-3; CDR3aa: ASSHDTGGGYT
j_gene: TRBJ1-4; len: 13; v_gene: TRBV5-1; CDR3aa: ASAAGGRVNEKLF
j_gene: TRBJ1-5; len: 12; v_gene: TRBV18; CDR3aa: ASSQETSNQPQH
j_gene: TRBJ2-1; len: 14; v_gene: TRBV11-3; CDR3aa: ASSLGGTGVYNEQF
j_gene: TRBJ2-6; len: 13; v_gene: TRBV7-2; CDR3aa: ASSFWLSGANVLT
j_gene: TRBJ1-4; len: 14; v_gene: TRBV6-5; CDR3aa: ASSYSIARSNEKLF
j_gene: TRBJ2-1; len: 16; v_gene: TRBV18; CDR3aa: ASSPEAGGQSSYNEQF
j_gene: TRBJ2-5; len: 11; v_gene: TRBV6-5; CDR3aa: ATYEKVQETQY
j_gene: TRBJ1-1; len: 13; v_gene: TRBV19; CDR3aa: ASSILVFRVTEAF
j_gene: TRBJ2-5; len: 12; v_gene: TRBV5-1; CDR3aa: ASSLPPGQETQY
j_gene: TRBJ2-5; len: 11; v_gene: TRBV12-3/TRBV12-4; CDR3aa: ASTRGGRETQY
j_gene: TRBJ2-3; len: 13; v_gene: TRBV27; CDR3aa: ARTSSGGPTDTQY
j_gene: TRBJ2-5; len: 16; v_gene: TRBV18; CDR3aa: ASSPGPGQGPGQETQY
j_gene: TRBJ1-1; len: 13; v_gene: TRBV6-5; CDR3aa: ASSYSIGGSTEAF
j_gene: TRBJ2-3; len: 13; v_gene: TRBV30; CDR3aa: ACPYRDRTTDTQY
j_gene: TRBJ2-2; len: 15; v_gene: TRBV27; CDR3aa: ASSSLAGGFNTGELF
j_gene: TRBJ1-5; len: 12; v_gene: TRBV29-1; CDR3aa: SVATGGGNQPQH
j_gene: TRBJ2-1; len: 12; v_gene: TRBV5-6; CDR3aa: ASSFRGTSNEQF
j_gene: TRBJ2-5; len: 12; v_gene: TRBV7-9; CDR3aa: ASSTGQGRETQY
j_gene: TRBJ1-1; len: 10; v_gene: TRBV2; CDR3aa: ASTPGGSEAF
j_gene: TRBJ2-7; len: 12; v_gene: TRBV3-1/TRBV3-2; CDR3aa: ASSHRDRDYEQY
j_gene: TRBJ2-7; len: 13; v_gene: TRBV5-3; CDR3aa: ASRLERGEGDEQY